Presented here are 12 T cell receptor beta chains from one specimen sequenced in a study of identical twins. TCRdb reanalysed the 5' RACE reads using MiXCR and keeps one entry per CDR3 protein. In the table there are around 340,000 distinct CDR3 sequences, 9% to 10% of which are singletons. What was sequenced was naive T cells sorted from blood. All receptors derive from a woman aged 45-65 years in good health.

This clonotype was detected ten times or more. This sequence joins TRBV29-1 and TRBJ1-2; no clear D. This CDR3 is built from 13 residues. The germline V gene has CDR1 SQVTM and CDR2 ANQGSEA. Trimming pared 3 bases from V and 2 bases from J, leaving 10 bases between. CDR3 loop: CSVERVINYGYTF. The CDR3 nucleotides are TGCAGCGTTGAGAGGGTAATAAACTATGGCTACACCTTC.

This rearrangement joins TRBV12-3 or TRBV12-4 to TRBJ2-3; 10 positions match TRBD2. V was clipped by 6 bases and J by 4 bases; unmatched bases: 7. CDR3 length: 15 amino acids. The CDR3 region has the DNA TGTGCCAGCAGCCCCAGCGGGAGGGCCTCAGATACGCAGTATTTT. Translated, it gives CASSPSGRASDTQYF.

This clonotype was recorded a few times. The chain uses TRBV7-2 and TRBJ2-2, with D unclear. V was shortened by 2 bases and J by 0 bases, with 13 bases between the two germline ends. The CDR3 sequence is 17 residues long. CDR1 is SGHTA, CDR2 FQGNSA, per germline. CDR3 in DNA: TGTGCCAGCAGCTTAAAAGGGCCCGCAGCGAACACCGGGGAGCTGTTTTTT. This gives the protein CASSLKGPAANTGELFF.

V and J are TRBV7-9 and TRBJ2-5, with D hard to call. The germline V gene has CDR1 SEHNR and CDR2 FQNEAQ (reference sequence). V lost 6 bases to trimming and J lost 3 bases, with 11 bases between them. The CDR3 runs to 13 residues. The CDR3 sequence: CASRILTEETQYF. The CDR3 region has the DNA TGTGCCAGCAGGATACTGACGGAAGAGACCCAGTACTTC.

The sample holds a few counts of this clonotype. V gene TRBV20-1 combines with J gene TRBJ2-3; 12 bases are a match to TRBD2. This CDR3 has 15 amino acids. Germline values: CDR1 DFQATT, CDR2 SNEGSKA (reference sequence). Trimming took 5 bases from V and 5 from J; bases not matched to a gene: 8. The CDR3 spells CSAALAGGRRDTQYF. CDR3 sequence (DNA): TGCAGTGCTGCGCTAGCGGGAGGGAGGAGAGATACGCAGTATTTT.

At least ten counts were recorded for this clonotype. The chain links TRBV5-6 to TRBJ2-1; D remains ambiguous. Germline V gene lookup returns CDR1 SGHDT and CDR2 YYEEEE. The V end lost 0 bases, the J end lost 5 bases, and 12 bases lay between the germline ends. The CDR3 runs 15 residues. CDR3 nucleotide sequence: TGTGCCAGCAGCTTGGCCGCCGCGAGAGACAATGAGCAGTTCTTC. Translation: CASSLAAARDNEQFF.

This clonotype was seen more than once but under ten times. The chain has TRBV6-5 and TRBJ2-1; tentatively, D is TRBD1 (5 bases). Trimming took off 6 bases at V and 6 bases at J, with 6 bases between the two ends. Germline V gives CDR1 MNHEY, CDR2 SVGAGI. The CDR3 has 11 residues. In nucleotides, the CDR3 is TGTGCCAGCAGGGACATCAATGAGCAGTTCTTC. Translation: CASRDINEQFF.

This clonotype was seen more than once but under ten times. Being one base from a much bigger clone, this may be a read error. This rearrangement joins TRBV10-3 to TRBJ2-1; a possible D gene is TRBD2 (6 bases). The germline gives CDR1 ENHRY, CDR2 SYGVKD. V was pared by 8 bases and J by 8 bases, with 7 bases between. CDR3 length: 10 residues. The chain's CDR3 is CAIGGDEQFF. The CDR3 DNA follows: TGTGCCATCGGAGGGGATGAGCAGTTCTTC.

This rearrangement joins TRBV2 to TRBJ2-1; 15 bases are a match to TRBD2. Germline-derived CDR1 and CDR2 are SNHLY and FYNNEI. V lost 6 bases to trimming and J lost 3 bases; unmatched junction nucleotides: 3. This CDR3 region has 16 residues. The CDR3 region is CASRGLAGGHYNEQFF. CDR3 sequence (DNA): TGTGCCAGCAGGGGACTAGCGGGGGGACACTACAATGAGCAGTTCTTC.

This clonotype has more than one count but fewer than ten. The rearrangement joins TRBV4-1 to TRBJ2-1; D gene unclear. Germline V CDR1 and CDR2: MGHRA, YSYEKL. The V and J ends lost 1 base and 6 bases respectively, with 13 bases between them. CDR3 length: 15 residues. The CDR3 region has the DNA TGCGCCAGCAGCCAAGTCGGTAGGCGTCCCAATGAGCAGTTCTTC. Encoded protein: CASSQVGRRPNEQFF.

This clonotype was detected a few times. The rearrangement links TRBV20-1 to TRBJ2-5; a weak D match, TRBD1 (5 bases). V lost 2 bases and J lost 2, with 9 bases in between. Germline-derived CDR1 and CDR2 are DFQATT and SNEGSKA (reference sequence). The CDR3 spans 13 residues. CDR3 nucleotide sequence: TGCAGTGCTAGATTAGGGGCTCAAGAGACCCAGTACTTC. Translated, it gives CSARLGAQETQYF.

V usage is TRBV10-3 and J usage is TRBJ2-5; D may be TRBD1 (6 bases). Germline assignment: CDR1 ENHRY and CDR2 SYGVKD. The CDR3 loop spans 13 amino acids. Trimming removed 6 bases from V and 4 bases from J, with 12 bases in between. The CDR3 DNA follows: TGTGCCATCAGCCCAGGGGTTGGAGAGACCCAGTACTTC. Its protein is CAISPGVGETQYF.